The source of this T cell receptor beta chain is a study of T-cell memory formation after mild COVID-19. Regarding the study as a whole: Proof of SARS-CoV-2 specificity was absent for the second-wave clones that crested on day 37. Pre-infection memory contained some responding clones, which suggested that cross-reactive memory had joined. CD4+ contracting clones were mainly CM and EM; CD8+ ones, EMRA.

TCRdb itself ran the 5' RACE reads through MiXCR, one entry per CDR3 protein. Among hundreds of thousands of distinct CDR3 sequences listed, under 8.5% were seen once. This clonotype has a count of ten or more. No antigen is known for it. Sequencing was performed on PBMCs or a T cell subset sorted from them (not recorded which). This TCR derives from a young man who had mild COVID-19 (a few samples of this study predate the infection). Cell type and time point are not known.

In nucleotides, the CDR3 is TGTGCCACCAGTGATTTTGGACAGGGCACAGATACGCAGTATTTT. This sequence encodes CATSDFGQGTDTQYF. This chain connects TRBV24-1 to TRBJ2-3, with 7 bases fitting TRBD1. This CDR3 has 15 amino acids. V dropped 1 base and J dropped 1; count of bases not matched to a gene: 1. Looked up from germline, CDR1 is KGHDR and CDR2 is SFDVKD.